One sample yielded the 17 T cell receptor beta chains listed below, sequenced in a study of T cells expressing NK-cell markers. For each CDR3 protein, TCRdb gives one entry from its re-call of the 5' RACE reads, without DNA. The sample yields a few hundred thousand distinct CDR3 sequences, of which the top ten take up about 0.39%. The sequenced sample consisted of blood T cells: a sorted CD56 or NKG2C T cell subset, CD4+ or CD8+ T cells, or bulk PBMC T cells (not recorded which). These receptors were taken from a man younger than 35 in good health.

The chain is built from TRBV10-3 and TRBJ1-6; no DNA is available, so the TRBD1 call from TCRdb remains unchecked. The CDR3 has 14 residues. The germline gives CDR1 ENHRY, CDR2 SYGVKD. The CDR3 loop reads CAISAVTGESPLHF.

The chain couples TRBV12-3 or TRBV12-4 to TRBJ1-5; TCRdb indicates TRBD1, and absent DNA this call remains unverified. The CDR3 extends over 13 amino acids. CDR3 in amino acids: CASSPASNQPQHF.

The chain joins TRBV10-3 to TRBJ1-2; TCRdb's D call of TRBD1 is untestable without DNA. This CDR3 contains 14 residues. Looked up from germline, CDR1 is ENHRY and CDR2 is SYGVKD. Here the CDR3 reads CAISEIGGQDGYTF.

The chain uses TRBV5-1 and TRBJ1-2. Germline CDR1 and CDR2: SGHRS and YFSETQ. The CDR3 spans 14 residues. The CDR3: CASSLQGGVDGYTF.

The chain employs TRBV7-6 and TRBJ2-7. The CDR3 is made up of 12 amino acids. Germline V gene lookup returns CDR1 SGHVS and CDR2 FNYEAQ. CDR3 sequence: CASSLIGDEQYF.

The genes are TRBV5-1 and TRBJ1-1; with no DNA, the TCRdb D assignment of TRBD1 cannot be verified. The CDR3 sequence is 13 residues long. Germline V gene lookup returns CDR1 SGHRS and CDR2 YFSETQ. The CDR3 protein is CASSSHEGSEAFF.

The chain carries TRBV25-1 and TRBJ2-7. The CDR3 spans 14 residues. Germline V gives CDR1 MGHDK, CDR2 SYGVNS. This chain's CDR3 is CASSEAGSSNEQYF.

J is TRBJ2-1 and V is TRBV9; TCRdb lists TRBD2, though no DNA is available to test this call. The CDR3 totals 18 residues. Germline CDR1 is SGDLS and CDR2 is YYNGEE. The CDR3 here is CASSVVAGGPLGYNEQFF.

The chain is built from TRBV6-5 and TRBJ1-2; TCRdb names TRBD1, which stays unverified in the absence of DNA. CDR3 length: 14 residues. Germline CDR1 is MNHEY and CDR2 is SVGAGI. The chain's CDR3 is CASSWGATQSGYTF.

V is TRBV7-3 and J is TRBJ1-1; there is no DNA to check the TCRdb D call of TRBD1. The CDR3 covers 16 residues. Germline assignment: CDR1 SGHTA and CDR2 FQGTGA. CDR3: CASSPQTGRGNTEAFF.

V is TRBV7-8 and J is TRBJ1-1; TCRdb's assignment of TRBD1 cannot be checked, as there is no DNA. CDR1 and CDR2 from the germline V gene are SGHVS and FQNEAQ. The CDR3 is 15 amino acids. The CDR3 reads CASSLALTRVTEAFF.

The chain links TRBV15 to TRBJ1-5; there is no DNA to check the TCRdb D call of TRBD1. The CDR3 is 16 residues long. Looked up from germline, CDR1 is LNHNV and CDR2 is YYDKDF (reference sequence). CDR3 residues: CATSRGTGVGNQPQHF. The full variable domain, with the rest looked up from reference TRBV15 and TRBJ1-5, is DAMVIQNPRYQVTQFGKPVTLSCSQTLNHNVMYWYQQKSSQAPKLLFHYYDKDFNNEADTPDNFQSRRPNTSFCFLDIRSPGLGDTAMYLCATSRGTGVGNQPQHFGDGTRLSIL.

The CDR3 here is CASSESTGPYGYTF. The chain combines TRBV6-1 with TRBJ1-2; TCRdb's assignment of TRBD1 cannot be checked, as there is no DNA. Germline V lookup: CDR1 MNHNS, CDR2 SASEGT. CDR3 length equals 14 residues.

V and J are TRBV5-6 and TRBJ2-3; TCRdb picks TRBD2, but there is no DNA to check that call. CDR3 size: 15 residues. The germline CDR1 and CDR2 sequences are SGHDT and YYEEEE. CDR3 amino acids: CASSLEAGGSDTQYF.

The chain joins TRBV18 to TRBJ1-3; the TCRdb call, TRBD1, lacks DNA for checking. The CDR3 runs 20 residues. CDR1 and CDR2 from the germline V gene are KGHSH and LQKENI. CDR3 protein: CASSPKAGQRGSSSGNTIYF. Full variable domain (outside the CDR3, taken from reference TRBV18 and TRBJ1-3): NAGVMQNPRHLVRRRGQEARLRCSPMKGHSHVYWYRQLPEEGLKFMVYLQKENIIDESGMPKERFSAEFPKEGPSILRIQQVVRGDSAAYFCASSPKAGQRGSSSGNTIYFGEGSWLTVV.

The J gene is TRBJ2-1, the V gene TRBV9; absent DNA, TCRdb's TRBD2 call cannot be checked. Germline V lookup: CDR1 SGDLS, CDR2 YYNGEE. The CDR3 has 15 amino acids. The CDR3 reads CASSAGLAGDNEQFF. The full variable domain, with the rest looked up from reference TRBV9 and TRBJ2-1, is DSGVTQTPKHLITATGQRVTLRCSPRSGDLSVYWYQQSLDQGLQFLIQYYNGEERAKGNILERFSAQQFPDLHSELNLSSLELGDSALYFCASSAGLAGDNEQFFGPGTRLTVL.

The V call is TRBV5-5, the J call TRBJ2-4. The CDR3 is 15 residues long. Germline V CDR1 and CDR2: SGHKS, YYEKEE (reference sequence). CDR3: CASSGTGLAKNIQYF.